This TCR beta chain was found in a study of blood T cell repertoires in COVID-19. Across the study: Samples came from the United States, Italy and Spain, spanning acute and convalescent COVID-19. Nucleic acid was either cDNA or gDNA, and it came from T cells, B-cell-depleted T cells, or PBMCs.

There are 14 residues in the CDR3. V dropped 5 bases and J dropped 7; count of bases not matched to a gene: 7. Germline lookup yields CDR1 MNHEY and CDR2 SMNVEV (reference sequence). In the original processing: Scientists estimated how many nucleated cells there were by amplifying reference gene primers. Data came from immunoSEQ multiplex PCR; TCRdb stores just in-frame clones and leaves some out. D and trimming were read from the DNA, whereas the V and J calls and clone size are those reported in that table. This sample has approximately 89,000 clones, with about 81% found just once. The clonotype originates from a man aged 65 to 85 with acute or convalescent COVID-19. The genes are TRBV27 and TRBJ1-5; 8 bases line up with TRBD1. The sequencing input was peripheral blood. The CDR3 region is CASSRSGGGQPQHF. CDR3 in DNA: TGTGCCAGCAGTCGTTCAGGGGGCGGCCAGCCCCAGCATTTT.